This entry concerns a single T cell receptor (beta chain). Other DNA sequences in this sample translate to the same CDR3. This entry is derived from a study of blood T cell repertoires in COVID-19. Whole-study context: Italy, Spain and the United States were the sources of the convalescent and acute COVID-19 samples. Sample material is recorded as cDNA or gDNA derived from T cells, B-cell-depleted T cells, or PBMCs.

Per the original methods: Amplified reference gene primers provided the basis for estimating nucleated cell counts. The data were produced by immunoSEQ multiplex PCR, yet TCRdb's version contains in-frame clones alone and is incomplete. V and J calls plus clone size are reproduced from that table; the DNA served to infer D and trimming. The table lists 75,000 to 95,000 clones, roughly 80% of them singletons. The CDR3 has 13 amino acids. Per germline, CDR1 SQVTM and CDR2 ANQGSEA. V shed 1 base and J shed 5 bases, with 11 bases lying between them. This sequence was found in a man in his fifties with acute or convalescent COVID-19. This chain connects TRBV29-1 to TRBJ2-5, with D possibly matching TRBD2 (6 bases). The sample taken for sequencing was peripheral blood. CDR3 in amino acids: CSVEGTIGETQYF. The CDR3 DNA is TGCAGCGTTGAAGGGACTATAGGGGAGACCCAGTACTTC.